The present entry profiles one T cell receptor (beta chain) with its context. What it binds is unknown. The CDR3 consists of 14 residues. V lost 3 bases, J lost 4 bases, and 10 bases lay in between. Per germline, CDR1 MGHRA and CDR2 YSYEKL. Libraries were made from TCR beta cDNA, and they carried unique molecular identifiers. MiXCR, applied by TCRdb to the PCR reads, yields one record per CDR3 protein. This table holds roughly 600,000 distinct CDR3 sequences, around 47% found once. This entry is derived from a study of post-analysis software for immune sequencing data. Study observations and caveats: Patients carried a few TRBV segments more frequently than controls did, and TRBV5-6, TRBV5-1 and TRBV20-1 were among them.

The chain uses TRBV4-1 and TRBJ1-5; D is unclear. The material sequenced was blood. The TCR originated in a girl aged 5 to 17 with multiple sclerosis. CDR3 residues: CASSHGVANQPQHF. In nucleotides, the CDR3 is TGCGCCAGCAGCCATGGGGTAGCTAATCAGCCCCAGCATTTT.